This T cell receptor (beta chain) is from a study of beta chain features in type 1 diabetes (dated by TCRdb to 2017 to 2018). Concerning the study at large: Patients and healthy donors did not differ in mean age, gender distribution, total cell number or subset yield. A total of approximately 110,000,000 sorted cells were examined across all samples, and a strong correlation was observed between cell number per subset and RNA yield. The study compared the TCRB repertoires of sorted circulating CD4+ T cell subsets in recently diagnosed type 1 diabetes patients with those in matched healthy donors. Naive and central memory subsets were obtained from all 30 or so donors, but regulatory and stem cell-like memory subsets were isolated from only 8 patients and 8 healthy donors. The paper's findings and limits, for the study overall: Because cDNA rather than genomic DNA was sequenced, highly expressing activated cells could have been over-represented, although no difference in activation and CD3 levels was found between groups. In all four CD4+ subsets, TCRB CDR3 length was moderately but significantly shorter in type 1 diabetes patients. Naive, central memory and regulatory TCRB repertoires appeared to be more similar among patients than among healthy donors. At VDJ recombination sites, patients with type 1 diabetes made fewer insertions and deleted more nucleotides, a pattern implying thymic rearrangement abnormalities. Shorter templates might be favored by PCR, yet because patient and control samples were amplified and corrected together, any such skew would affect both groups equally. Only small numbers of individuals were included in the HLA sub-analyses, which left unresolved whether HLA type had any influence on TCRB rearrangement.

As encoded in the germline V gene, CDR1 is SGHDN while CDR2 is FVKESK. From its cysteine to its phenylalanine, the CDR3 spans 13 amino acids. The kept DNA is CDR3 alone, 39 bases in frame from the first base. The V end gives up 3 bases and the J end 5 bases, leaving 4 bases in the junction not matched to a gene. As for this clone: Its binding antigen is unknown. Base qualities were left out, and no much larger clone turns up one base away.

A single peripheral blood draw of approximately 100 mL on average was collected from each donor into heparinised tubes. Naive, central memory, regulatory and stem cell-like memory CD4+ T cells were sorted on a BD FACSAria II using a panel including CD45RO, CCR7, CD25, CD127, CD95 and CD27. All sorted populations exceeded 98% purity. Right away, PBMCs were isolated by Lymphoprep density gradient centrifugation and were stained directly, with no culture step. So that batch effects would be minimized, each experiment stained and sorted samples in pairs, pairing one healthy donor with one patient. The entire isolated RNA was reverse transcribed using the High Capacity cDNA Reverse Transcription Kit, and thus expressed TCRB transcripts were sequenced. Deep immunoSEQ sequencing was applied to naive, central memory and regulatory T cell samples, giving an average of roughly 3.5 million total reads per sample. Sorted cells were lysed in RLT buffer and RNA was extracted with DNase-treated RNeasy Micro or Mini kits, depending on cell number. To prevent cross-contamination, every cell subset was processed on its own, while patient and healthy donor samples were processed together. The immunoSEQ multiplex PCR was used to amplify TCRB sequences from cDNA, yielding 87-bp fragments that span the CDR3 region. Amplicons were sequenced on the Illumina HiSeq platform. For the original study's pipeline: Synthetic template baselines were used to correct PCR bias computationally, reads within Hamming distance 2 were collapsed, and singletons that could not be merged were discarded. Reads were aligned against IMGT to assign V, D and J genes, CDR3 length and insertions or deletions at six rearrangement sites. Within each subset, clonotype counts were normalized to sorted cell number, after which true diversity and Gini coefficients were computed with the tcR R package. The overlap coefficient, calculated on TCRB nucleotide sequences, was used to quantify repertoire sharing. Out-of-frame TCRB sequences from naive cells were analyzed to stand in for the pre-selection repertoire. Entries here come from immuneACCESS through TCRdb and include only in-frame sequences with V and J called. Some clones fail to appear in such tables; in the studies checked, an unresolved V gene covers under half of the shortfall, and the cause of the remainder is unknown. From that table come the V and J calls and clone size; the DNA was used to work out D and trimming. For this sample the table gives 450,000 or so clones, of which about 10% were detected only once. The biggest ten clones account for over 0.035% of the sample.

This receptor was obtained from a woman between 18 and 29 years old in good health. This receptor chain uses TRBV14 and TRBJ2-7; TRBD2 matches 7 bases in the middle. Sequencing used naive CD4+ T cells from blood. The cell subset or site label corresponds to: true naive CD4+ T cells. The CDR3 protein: CASSQTSFHEQYF. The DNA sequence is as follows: TGTGCCAGCAGCCAGACTAGCTTCCACGAGCAGTACTTC.